These 24 T cell receptor beta chains were all obtained from the same sample, sequenced in a study of post-analysis software for immune sequencing data. The antigens for these receptors are not known. Study-level points and caveats: Relative to controls, patients had five TRBV segments at higher frequency, with TRBV5-6, TRBV5-1 and TRBV20-1 among these.

TCR beta cDNA libraries had unique molecular identifiers. TCRdb reprocessed the PCR reads via MiXCR and lists one record per CDR3 protein. Of roughly 870,000 distinct CDR3 sequences listed, 53% were seen once; the top ten hold approximately 4.3%. The specimen sequenced was blood. These receptor sequences come from a girl aged 10 to 17 with multiple sclerosis.

This clonotype has only one observation. The chain recombines TRBV5-1 with TRBJ2-5; TRBD2 matches 8 bases. J gave up 3 bases and V 0 bases, and 10 bases lay outside the gene matches. The CDR3 is 17 residues long. Germline CDR1 and CDR2: SGHRS and YFSETQ. The CDR3 DNA sequence: TGCGCCAGCAGCTTGGCCGCGGTAGCGGGGCACGAAGAGACCCAGTACTTC. This codes for CASSLAAVAGHEETQYF.

This clonotype has only one observation. The J gene is TRBJ2-3, the V gene TRBV20-1; no clear D. V was clipped by 1 base and J by 1 base, with 6 bases between them. This CDR3 has 13 amino acids. CDR1 and CDR2 from the germline V gene are DFQATT and SNEGSKA (reference sequence). The CDR3 is CSARVVGTDTQYF. CDR3 nucleotides: TGCAGTGCTAGAGTTGTCGGCACAGATACGCAGTATTTT.

V is TRBV20-1 and J is TRBJ2-1, with 8 nucleotides matching TRBD2. Looked up from germline, CDR1 is DFQATT and CDR2 is SNEGSKA (reference sequence). Losses at the gene ends were 6 bases for V and 1 base for J; bases not matched to a gene: 11. This CDR3 is built from 16 residues. This CDR3 reads CSADTTAGGSYNEQFF. The CDR3 DNA reads as TGCAGTGCCGATACTACGGCGGGAGGTTCCTACAATGAGCAGTTCTTC.

The chain uses TRBV20-1 and TRBJ2-1, with a possible D match to TRBD2 (7 bases). The ends were cut back, 0 bases at V and 0 bases at J, with 12 bases in the middle. The CDR3 totals 16 residues. The germline CDR1 and CDR2 sequences are DFQATT and SNEGSKA (reference sequence). For the CDR3, the DNA is TGCAGTGCTAGAGACGGGGGGCCAAGCTCCTACAATGAGCAGTTCTTC. Translated, it gives CSARDGGPSSYNEQFF.

The gene calls are TRBV28 and TRBJ2-2; 9 nucleotides align to TRBD1. Germline values: CDR1 MDHEN, CDR2 SYDVKM. J gave up 6 bases and V 9 bases, and 8 bases lay outside the gene matches. The CDR3 totals 14 residues. The CDR3 spells CASRTGAPPGELFF. The CDR3 nucleotides read TGTGCCAGTAGGACAGGGGCCCCCCCCGGGGAGCTGTTTTTT.

This chain uses TRBV5-1 with TRBJ2-1; D remains ambiguous. Trimming took 2 bases from V and 2 from J, leaving 14 bases between them. The CDR3 totals 16 residues. Germline CDR1 and CDR2: SGHRS and YFSETQ. CDR3 in amino acids: CASSFIPLMTYNEQFF. For the CDR3, the DNA is TGCGCCAGCAGCTTCATACCACTAATGACCTACAATGAGCAGTTCTTC.

The chain employs TRBV2 and TRBJ1-5; D gene uncertain. Germline CDR1 SNHLY, CDR2 FYNNEI. The CDR3 is 13 residues long. Trimming took off 3 bases at V and 3 bases at J, with 6 bases between the two ends. CDR3 amino acids: CASSESYNQPQHF. DNA of the CDR3: TGTGCCAGCAGTGAGAGTTACAATCAGCCCCAGCATTTT. Full variable domain (missing parts from reference TRBV2 and TRBJ1-5): EPEVTQTPSHQVTQMGQEVILRCVPISNHLYFYWYRQILGQKVEFLVSFYNNEISEKSEIFDDQFSVERPDGSNFTLKIRSTKLEDSAMYFCASSESYNQPQHFGDGTRLSIL.

V gene TRBV3-1 combines with J gene TRBJ1-1; possible D gene TRBD1, 5 bases. In germline, CDR1 is LGHDT, CDR2 YNNKEL (reference sequence). V was pared by 1 base and J by 11 bases, with 14 bases between. The CDR3 totals 13 residues. This CDR3 reads CASSQVAGSTAFF. The CDR3 DNA sequence: TGTGCCAGCAGCCAAGTCGCAGGGTCTACTGCTTTCTTT.

The rearrangement joins TRBV5-1 to TRBJ2-7; D is uncertain. CDR3 size: 16 residues. V lost 2 bases to trimming and J lost 0 bases, with 15 bases between them. Germline loops: CDR1 SGHRS, CDR2 YFSETQ. The CDR3 DNA sequence: TGCGCCAGCAGCTTTGGAATCCGGGCGAGCTCCTACGAGCAGTACTTC. Protein sequence: CASSFGIRASSYEQYF.

V and J are TRBV27 and TRBJ1-2; D gene ambiguous. The V end was cut by 8 bases, the J end by 4 bases, with 8 bases between. CDR1 is MNHEY, CDR2 SMNVEV, per germline (reference sequence). CDR3 size: 11 residues. The CDR3 region has the DNA TGTGCCAGCTGGGGATCCTATGGCTACACCTTC. Translating gives CASWGSYGYTF.

This rearrangement joins TRBV6-6 to TRBJ1-5, with 8 nucleotides matching TRBD1. V was pared by 6 bases and J by 0 bases, with 4 bases of the junction left unmatched. The CDR3 is 15 amino acids. CDR1 MNHNY and CDR2 SVGAGI come from the germline V gene (reference sequence). CDR3 loop: CASRPTGDSNQPQHF. The CDR3 DNA follows: TGTGCCAGCAGACCGACAGGGGATAGCAATCAGCCCCAGCATTTT.

This clonotype was seen a handful of times. The chain links TRBV10-3 to TRBJ2-7; 16 positions agree with TRBD2. This CDR3 is 15 amino acids long. Trimming removed 4 bases from V and 5 bases from J; junction bases left unmatched: 2. Germline assignment: CDR1 ENHRY and CDR2 SYGVKD. The CDR3 nucleotides are TGTGCCATCAGTGGTGGGACTAGCGGGAGGGACGAGCAGTACTTC. This codes for CAISGGTSGRDEQYF.

This clonotype was recorded a few times. This chain joins TRBV24-1 and TRBJ2-7, with 9 bases lining up with TRBD1. The end of the DNA is better explained by TRBJ2-5, so the J call may be wrong. Germline loops: CDR1 KGHDR, CDR2 SFDVKD. This CDR3 comprises 16 residues. In DNA, the CDR3 is TGTGCCACCAGTGATCCGATTCGGGACAGGGAGGGGACCCAGTACTTC. Encoded protein: CATSDPIRDREGTQYF.

This chain uses TRBV7-6 with TRBJ1-1; D unresolved. CDR3 length: 14 residues. Germline V lookup: CDR1 SGHVS, CDR2 FNYEAQ. The germline V and J ends were trimmed by 5 bases and 3 bases, with 13 bases remaining between them. CDR3 DNA sequence: TGTGCCAGCAGCCCGGACGGGCGAGACACTGAAGCTTTCTTT. Translating gives CASSPDGRDTEAFF.

On this clonotype: A single base separates this from a much larger clone, so it may be a read error. V and J are TRBV6-6 and TRBJ2-7; D tentatively fits TRBD1 or TRBD2 (5 bases each). The CDR3 is made up of 14 amino acids. Germline CDR1 is MNHNY and CDR2 is SVGAGI (reference sequence). The ends were cut back, 4 bases at V and 0 bases at J, with 10 bases in the middle. The CDR3 here is CASSSRESSYEQYF. CDR3 in DNA: TGTGCCAGCAGTTCCAGGGAGAGCTCCTACGAGCAGTACTTC.

The chain couples TRBV29-1 to TRBJ1-1, with TRBD1 as a possible D gene (5 bases). The CDR3 has 11 residues. From germline, CDR1 is SQVTM and CDR2 ANQGSEA. CDR3 bases: TGCATGGGGGGGGTACGGACTGAAGCTTTCTTT. Translation gives CMGGVRTEAFF.

The V and J genes are TRBV4-1 and TRBJ2-4, with a tentative D call TRBD1 (6 bases). V shed 0 bases and J shed 6 bases, with 15 bases lying between them. The CDR3 is made up of 16 amino acids. Per germline, CDR1 MGHRA and CDR2 YSYEKL. CDR3 region: CASSQEGGGRANIQYF. The CDR3 coding sequence is TGCGCCAGCAGCCAAGAAGGGGGTGGTCGGGCAAACATTCAGTACTTC.

Only a few counts were recorded for this clonotype. The gene calls are TRBV7-3 and TRBJ1-6; D remains ambiguous. CDR3 length equals 14 residues. Germline lookup yields CDR1 SGHTA and CDR2 FQGTGA. Trimming shortened V by 5 bases and J by 10 bases, and 15 bases separated the two germline ends. DNA of the CDR3: TGTGCCAGCAGCCCCGGGTGGACCGGGTCACCCCTCCACTTT. Translation: CASSPGWTGSPLHF.

The CDR3 DNA is TGTGCCAGCAGTGGACTAGCGGGGACCAATACGCAGTATTTT. Amino acids: CASSGLAGTNTQYF. The gene calls are TRBV6-6 and TRBJ2-3; TRBD2 matches 12 bases. The CDR3 is 14 amino acids. Losses at the gene ends were 5 bases for V and 7 bases for J; bases not matched to a gene: 4. Per germline, CDR1 MNHNY and CDR2 SVGAGI (reference sequence).

J is TRBJ1-6 and V is TRBV12-3 or TRBV12-4, with TRBD1 as a possible D gene (6 bases). CDR3 length: 14 residues. The ends were cut back, 6 bases at V and 10 bases at J, with 16 bases in the middle. CDR3 protein: CASRRGDPGSPLHF. The DNA of the CDR3 is TGTGCCAGCAGGAGGGGGGACCCCGGATCACCCCTCCACTTT.

The J gene is TRBJ1-2, the V gene TRBV12-3 or TRBV12-4, with D possibly TRBD1 on 5 matching bases. Trimming removed 3 bases from V and 7 bases from J, with 12 bases in between. The CDR3 consists of 13 residues. In DNA form, the CDR3 reads TGTGCCAGCAGTTTCATGGGGCCGGCTGGCTACACCTTC. Protein sequence: CASSFMGPAGYTF.

This chain links TRBV7-2 with TRBJ2-7; a weak D match, TRBD2 (5 bases). There are 16 residues in the CDR3. Germline V CDR1 and CDR2: SGHTA, FQGNSA. V shed 1 base and J shed 0 bases, with 13 bases lying between them. CDR3 protein: CASSLGGSVSSYEQYF. CDR3 bases: TGTGCCAGCAGCTTAGGGGGTAGCGTAAGCTCCTACGAGCAGTACTTC.

In the case of this clonotype: At one end the junction does not follow the germline gene, possibly because of a read error. The rearrangement joins TRBV6-5 to TRBJ2-7; unclear D gene. CDR1 MNHEY and CDR2 SVGAGI come from the germline V gene. CDR3 size: 11 residues. DNA of the CDR3: TGTGCCAGCGCGAGCAACTACCAGCAGTACTTC. It codes for CASASNYQQYF.

V gene TRBV6-1 combines with J gene TRBJ2-1; 10 nucleotides match TRBD1. The CDR3 is 15 amino acids. CDR1 and CDR2 (germline): MNHNS, SASEGT. Germline trimming cut 6 bases from V and 6 bases from J; bases unmatched to any gene: 8. The CDR3 nucleotides are TGTGCCAGCAGAGTCGGACAGGGGGTCCCCAATGAGCAGTTCTTC. Its protein is CASRVGQGVPNEQFF.